These 22 T cell receptor beta chains came from one sample sequenced in a study of shared clonotypes between healthy human individuals. Profiled with immunoSEQ multiplex PCR; TCRdb holds only in-frame clones, not every one. The data hold around 940,000 clones, with 76% observed a single time. Sequencing was performed on memory CD4+ T cells sorted from blood. Subset given: CD45RA-negative fraction. These receptor sequences come from a man aged 18 to 30 in good health.

Notes on this clone: The sample contains more than one DNA sequence encoding this CDR3. This chain uses TRBV19 with TRBJ1-1; possible D gene TRBD1, 5 bases. The CDR3 is 13 residues long. Per germline, CDR1 LNHDA and CDR2 SQIVND (reference sequence). Between the trimmed V and J ends, which lost 9 bases and 3 bases, there was a span of 14 bases. The CDR3 coding sequence is TGTGCCAGCCGAGGGAGGGGCGACACTGAAGCTTTCTTT. Protein: CASRGRGDTEAFF.

There are a few counts of this clone. The chain joins TRBV10-3 to TRBJ1-2; D ambiguous. Germline V gene lookup returns CDR1 ENHRY and CDR2 SYGVKD. With 4 bases removed from V and 4 bases from J, the gap between germline ends came to 10 bases. The CDR3 has 13 residues. The CDR3 bases are TGTGCCATCAGTGCCGGGGAGGTCTATGGCTACACCTTC. It yields the protein CAISAGEVYGYTF.

The chain couples TRBV10-3 to TRBJ1-1, with 7 nucleotides matching TRBD1. V shed 5 bases, J shed 0 bases, and the junction held 6 bases outside the gene matches. Germline V CDR1 and CDR2: ENHRY, SYGVKD. The CDR3 spans 15 residues. The CDR3 is CAISSRTGMNTEAFF. As DNA, the CDR3 is TGTGCCATCAGTTCACGGACAGGAATGAACACTGAAGCTTTCTTT.

The V call is TRBV19, the J call TRBJ1-1, with 8 bases that match TRBD1. The CDR3 runs to 14 residues. V shed 7 bases and J 1 base; nucleotides not matched to a gene: 5. Germline V gives CDR1 LNHDA, CDR2 SQIVND (reference sequence). The chain's CDR3 is CASKGDRPNTEAFF. Here the CDR3 DNA reads TGTGCCAGTAAGGGGGACAGGCCGAACACTGAAGCTTTCTTT.

The V gene is TRBV5-8, the J gene TRBJ1-3; 7 nucleotides align to TRBD1. V shed 5 bases, J shed 3 bases, and the junction held 8 bases outside the gene matches. This CDR3 is built from 15 residues. Germline CDR1 reads SGHTS; CDR2 reads YDEGEE. The CDR3 DNA reads TGTGCCAGCAGACGACAGGGCAGAGGTGGAAACACCATATATTTT. Translated: CASRRQGRGGNTIYF.

The chain combines TRBV12-5 with TRBJ2-1; D perhaps matches TRBD1 (5 bases). This CDR3 has 13 amino acids. Germline V gives CDR1 LGHNT, CDR2 FRNRAP. V lost 3 bases and J 8 bases, leaving 11 bases between the germline ends. CDR3 nucleotides: TGTGCTAGTGGTTTATTTGACAGCCATGAGCAGTTCTTC. Translating gives CASGLFDSHEQFF.

This clone was seen a handful of times. The chain combines TRBV4-2 with TRBJ1-4; D unclear. Germline lookup yields CDR1 LGHNA and CDR2 YNFKEQ. This CDR3 is 16 amino acids long. V gave up 4 bases and J gave up 6 bases, with 18 bases separating them. This CDR3 is CASSLSTSSGDEKLFF. CDR3 in DNA: TGTGCCAGCAGCCTAAGTACATCCTCCGGGGATGAAAAACTGTTTTTT.

Of note for this clone: Other nucleotide sequences from this sample produce the same CDR3. This rearrangement joins TRBV18 to TRBJ2-7; TRBD1 matches 7 bases. CDR3 length equals 14 residues. The germline V gene has CDR1 KGHSH and CDR2 LQKENI. Losses at the gene ends were 0 bases for V and 4 bases for J; bases not matched to a gene: 3. The CDR3 is CASSPPGQPYEQYF. CDR3 nucleotide sequence: TGTGCCAGCTCACCACCGGGACAGCCATACGAGCAGTACTTC.

The V call is TRBV28, the J call TRBJ1-5, with no clear D. This CDR3 has 13 residues. The V gene's germline CDR1 is MDHEN and CDR2 SYDVKM. Trimming cost V 6 bases and J 1 base, with 7 bases left between them. In DNA form, the CDR3 reads TGTGCCAGCAGAGAGACAAGCAATCAGCCCCAGCATTTT. This sequence encodes CASRETSNQPQHF.

The rearrangement uses TRBV6-1 and TRBJ2-7; possibly TRBD2 for D (6 bases). Trimming stripped 2 bases from V and 2 bases from J, with 13 bases between. Germline values: CDR1 MNHNS, CDR2 SASEGT. The CDR3 spans 15 residues. The CDR3 DNA reads as TGTGCCAGCAGTGAAATCGGCGGGACGGCCTACGAGCAGTACTTC. This gives the protein CASSEIGGTAYEQYF.

The chain joins TRBV19 to TRBJ2-2; D could derive from TRBD1 or TRBD2 (6 bases each). In germline, CDR1 is LNHDA, CDR2 SQIVND (reference sequence). The CDR3 loop spans 14 amino acids. V dropped 6 bases and J dropped 5 bases, with 13 bases sitting between them. As DNA, the CDR3 is TGTGCCAGTAGAAAAGGAGGGGGAACCGGGGAGCTGTTTTTT. This translates into CASRKGGGTGELFF. Full variable domain (outside the CDR3, taken from reference TRBV19 and TRBJ2-2): DGGITQSPKYLFRKEGQNVTLSCEQNLNHDAMYWYRQDPGQGLRLIYYSQIVNDFQKGDIAEGYSVSREKKESFPLTVTSAQKNPTAFYLCASRKGGGTGELFFGEGSRLTVL.

This chain links TRBV7-6 with TRBJ2-5, with 10 bases identical to TRBD2. The CDR3 has 16 residues. The V gene's germline CDR1 is SGHVS and CDR2 FNYEAQ. V was pared by 1 base and J by 4 bases, with 6 bases of the junction left unmatched. CDR3 amino acids: CASSLVAGGLRETQYF. CDR3 nucleotide sequence: TGTGCCAGCAGCTTAGTAGCGGGAGGCCTGAGAGAGACCCAGTACTTC.

This clone has a handful of counts. This rearrangement joins TRBV7-2 to TRBJ1-1; D not resolved. V dropped 0 bases and J dropped 11 bases, with 10 bases sitting between them. The CDR3 is made up of 12 amino acids. The V gene's germline CDR1 is SGHTA and CDR2 FQGNSA. DNA of the CDR3: TGTGCCAGCAGCTTAGCAAGTCAGGATGCTTTCTTT. Amino acid sequence: CASSLASQDAFF. The full variable domain, its missing parts supplied by reference TRBV7-2 and TRBJ1-1, is GAGVSQSPSNKVTEKGKDVELRCDPISGHTALYWYRQSLGQGLEFLIYFQGNSAPDKSGLPSDRFSAERTGGSVSTLTIQRTQQEDSAVYLCASSLASQDAFFGQGTRLTVV.

In nucleotides, the CDR3 is TGTGCCAGCAGTGACACTGGGGCCCCCTCCGATACGCAGTATTTT. This codes for CASSDTGAPSDTQYF. This chain joins TRBV6-4 and TRBJ2-3, with D possibly matching TRBD1 (5 bases). The CDR3 is 15 amino acids. V lost 2 bases, J lost 6 bases, and 15 bases lay in between. Germline V gene sequence: CDR1 MRHNA, CDR2 SNTAGT.

This sequence joins TRBV6-1 and TRBJ1-2, with 7 positions matching TRBD1. From germline, CDR1 is MNHNS and CDR2 SASEGT. V lost 7 bases and J lost 2; bases outside the gene matches: 7. The CDR3 consists of 14 residues. Here the CDR3 DNA reads TGTGCCAGCAATATCGGACAGGCCAACTATGGCTACACCTTC. Its protein is CASNIGQANYGYTF.

The CDR3 loop is CASSFPMGRNTEAFF. The CDR3 bases are TGTGCCAGCAGCTTCCCAATGGGCAGGAACACTGAAGCTTTCTTT. This rearrangement joins TRBV11-2 to TRBJ1-1; D remains ambiguous. Trimming took 3 bases from V and 1 from J, leaving 12 bases between them. Germline V lookup: CDR1 SGHAT, CDR2 FQNNGV. CDR3 size: 15 residues.

This chain connects TRBV30 to TRBJ2-3; D remains ambiguous. Trimming stripped 4 bases from V and 2 bases from J, with 13 bases between. Germline CDR1 is GTSNPN and CDR2 is SVGIG (reference sequence). CDR3 size: 14 residues. The CDR3: CAWKVFRTTDTQYF. The CDR3 DNA sequence: TGTGCCTGGAAGGTATTCAGGACCACAGATACGCAGTATTTT.

The J gene is TRBJ2-5, the V gene TRBV5-1; 8 bases fit TRBD2. The V gene end was trimmed by 4 bases and the J gene end by 7 bases; junction bases not matched to a gene: 9. Germline V gives CDR1 SGHRS, CDR2 YFSETQ. The CDR3 contains 14 residues. As DNA, the CDR3 is TGCGCCAGCAGCCAGGGACTAGTTCTCGGGACCCAGTACTTC. This translates into CASSQGLVLGTQYF. The full variable domain, with the rest looked up from reference TRBV5-1 and TRBJ2-5, is KAGVTQTPRYLIKTRGQQVTLSCSPISGHRSVSWYQQTPGQGLQFLFEYFSETQRNKGNFPGRFSGRQFSNSRSEMNVSTLELGDSALYLCASSQGLVLGTQYFGPGTRLLVL.

The J gene is TRBJ2-1, the V gene TRBV9, with 14 positions matching TRBD2. V lost 4 bases and J lost 8; bases outside the gene matches: 8. This CDR3 contains 16 residues. Germline CDR1 reads SGDLS; CDR2 reads YYNGEE. CDR3 residues: CASSYGTSGSIDEQFF. Here the CDR3 DNA reads TGTGCCAGCAGCTATGGGACTAGCGGGAGTATAGATGAGCAGTTCTTC.

The rearrangement links TRBV10-3 to TRBJ2-1, with 10 bases lining up with TRBD2. J was trimmed by 5 bases and V by 6 bases; bases with no gene match: 7. Germline loops: CDR1 ENHRY, CDR2 SYGVKD. The CDR3 spans 15 residues. As DNA, the CDR3 is TGTGCCATCAGGGTCGGACTAGCGGCCAACAATGAGCAGTTCTTC. This sequence encodes CAIRVGLAANNEQFF.

This clone was seen only once. This chain uses TRBV6-6 with TRBJ1-2; D ambiguous. This CDR3 spans 13 amino acids. Germline V CDR1 and CDR2: MNHNY, SVGAGI (reference sequence). The V end lost 0 bases, the J end lost 8 bases, and 10 bases lay between the germline ends. CDR3 sequence: CASSYSGRLGYTF. The DNA of the CDR3 is TGTGCCAGCAGTTACTCCGGGAGGTTGGGCTACACCTTC.

The chain carries TRBV9 and TRBJ1-3; D uncertain. Germline values: CDR1 SGDLS, CDR2 YYNGEE. The CDR3 sequence is 13 residues long. The germline V and J ends were trimmed by 6 bases and 0 bases, with 7 bases remaining between them. The CDR3 region has the DNA TGTGCCAGCAACCCAAACTCTGGAAACACCATATATTTT. The encoded protein is CASNPNSGNTIYF.